Shown below are 10 T cell receptor beta chains from a single sample sequenced in a study of cytomegalovirus exposure and HLA in healthy donors. The PCR ran on 60 Vbeta and 13 Jbeta primers. Generated by immunoSEQ multiplex PCR, the TCRdb table keeps only in-frame clones and is missing some. Its listing shows around 130,000 clones. The sequencing sample was made of PBMCs. The receptors shown here come from a woman aged 55 to 70 in good health and CMV-seronegative.

The chain has TRBV5-4 and TRBJ2-3, with TRBD2 matching 15 bases. The germline V gene has CDR1 SGHNT and CDR2 YYREEE (reference sequence). The CDR3 spans 18 residues. With V trimmed by 9 bases and J by 1 base, 12 bases remained unmatched. CDR3 sequence (DNA): TGTGCCACCATCGGGACTAGCGGGAGGATGGGCCGCACAGATACGCAGTATTTT. Protein: CATIGTSGRMGRTDTQYF.

The chain is built from TRBV19 and TRBJ2-5; the match to TRBD1 covers 7 bases. Germline CDR1 and CDR2: LNHDA and SQIVND (reference sequence). CDR3 length: 14 residues. Trimming at V came to 8 bases and at J to 1 base, leaving 7 bases not matched to a gene. CDR3 in amino acids: CASGGWDSQETQYF. The CDR3 coding sequence is TGTGCCAGTGGTGGCTGGGACAGCCAAGAGACCCAGTACTTC.

This chain connects TRBV6-1 to TRBJ1-5, with 12 bases identical to TRBD1. This CDR3 is 17 amino acids long. Germline CDR1 reads MNHNS; CDR2 reads SASEGT. V was pared by 2 bases and J by 7 bases, with 9 bases of the junction left unmatched. As DNA, the CDR3 is TGTGCCAGCAGTGAATTTCCGGGACAGGGGGCATGGCAGCCCCAGCATTTT. Translating it yields CASSEFPGQGAWQPQHF.

The chain carries TRBV2 and TRBJ2-7; 7 nucleotides align to TRBD2. From germline, CDR1 is SNHLY and CDR2 FYNNEI. V was clipped by 4 bases and J by 7 bases; unmatched bases: 13. The CDR3 runs to 15 residues. The CDR3: CASSGGGSVLGEQYF. The CDR3 bases are TGTGCCAGCAGTGGAGGCGGGAGCGTCTTGGGAGAGCAGTACTTC.

This rearrangement joins TRBV18 to TRBJ2-5; 8 nucleotides match TRBD1. Germline values: CDR1 KGHSH, CDR2 LQKENI. This CDR3 has 13 amino acids. V dropped 8 bases and J dropped 5; count of bases not matched to a gene: 7. The CDR3 DNA reads as TGTGCCAGCACACTGACAGGGGTGGAGACCCAGTACTTC. Its translation: CASTLTGVETQYF.

The V call is TRBV19, the J call TRBJ2-2; 9 positions match TRBD1. CDR1 and CDR2 (germline): LNHDA, SQIVND (reference sequence). V was pared by 6 bases and J by 5 bases, with 4 bases of the junction left unmatched. The CDR3 is made up of 14 amino acids. This CDR3 reads CASRRTGATGELFF. In DNA, the CDR3 is TGTGCCAGTAGAAGGACAGGGGCTACCGGGGAGCTGTTTTTT.

This chain connects TRBV7-9 to TRBJ2-7, with 10 bases fitting TRBD2. CDR1 SEHNR and CDR2 FQNEAQ come from the germline V gene (reference sequence). V was pared by 0 bases and J by 5 bases, with 1 base of the junction left unmatched. This CDR3 contains 14 residues. The CDR3, as DNA: TGTGCCAGCAGCTTAGCGGGACTAGCGAACGAGCAGTACTTC. This sequence encodes CASSLAGLANEQYF.

This chain uses TRBV28 with TRBJ1-3; D is unclear. The CDR3 covers 15 residues. In germline, CDR1 is MDHEN, CDR2 SYDVKM. Between the trimmed V and J ends, which lost 3 bases and 0 bases, there was a span of 9 bases. Here the CDR3 reads CASSFEQTSGNTIYF. CDR3 nucleotides: TGTGCCAGCAGTTTTGAACAGACCTCTGGAAACACCATATATTTT. Drawing the rest from reference TRBV28 and TRBJ1-3, the complete variable domain is DVKVTQSSRYLVKRTGEKVFLECVQDMDHENMFWYRQDPGLGLRLIYFSYDVKMKEKGDIPEGYSVSREKKERFSLILESASTNQTSMYLCASSFEQTSGNTIYFGEGSWLTVV.

This rearrangement joins TRBV11-2 to TRBJ1-1, with 7 positions matching TRBD1. V lost 3 bases and J lost 8; bases outside the gene matches: 6. CDR3 length equals 13 residues. Per the germline V gene, CDR1 is SGHAT and CDR2 is FQNNGV. CDR3: CASSFSGQTEAFF. The DNA of the CDR3 is TGTGCCAGCAGCTTCTCGGGACAGACGGAAGCTTTCTTT.

The chain employs TRBV7-9 and TRBJ1-1; D is perhaps TRBD1 (6 bases). Trimming removed 5 bases from V and 0 bases from J, with 7 bases in between. This CDR3 has 13 residues. The germline CDR1 and CDR2 sequences are SEHNR and FQNEAQ (reference sequence). The CDR3 loop is CASSRDMNTEAFF. DNA for the CDR3: TGTGCCAGCAGCAGGGACATGAACACTGAAGCTTTCTTT.